A single sample gave rise to the 17 T cell receptor beta chains below, sequenced in a study of T cells in women clearing cervical HPV infection. Assay: immunoSEQ multiplex PCR; the TCRdb copy retains only in-frame clones and omits some. This sample's clone table lists some 30,000 clones. The sample consisted of blood buffy coat. These receptors all come from a woman between 18 and 69 years old with a cervical HPV16 infection that either progressed to CIN3+ or cleared (not recorded which).

Measured by frequency, this clone is medium-sized (0.01 to 0.1%). The read finishes 3 residues shy of the CDR3 end, and the germline J gene is used to complete it. This chain joins TRBV13 and TRBJ2-1; 8 bases map to TRBD2. CDR1 PRHDT and CDR2 FYEKMQ come from the germline V gene (reference sequence). The CDR3 is 19 residues long. After removal of 5 bases from V and 8 bases from J, the junction contained 23 bases not matched to a gene. CDR3 sequence: CASSIWAGGIGGGTDEQFF. The sequenced CDR3 bases are TGTGCCAGCAGCATCTGGGCGGGTGGGATCGGGGGGGGTACGGATGAG.

Points on this clone: The observed sequence ends 3 residues before the CDR3 terminus, with the missing tail filled in from the germline J gene. V usage is TRBV30 and J usage is TRBJ2-3; 8 positions match TRBD2. CDR1 and CDR2 (germline): GTSNPN, SVGIG (reference sequence). This CDR3 spans 13 amino acids. Trimming at V came to 4 bases and at J to 4 bases, leaving 4 bases not matched to a gene. The DNA read from the CDR3 is TGTGCCTGGACTAGCGGGTCTGCAGATACG. Protein: CAWTSGSADT. The whole CDR3 protein is CAWTSGSADTQYF. Looking up the rest from reference TRBV30 and TRBJ2-3 gives the full variable domain: SQTIHQWPATLVQPVGSPLSLECTVEGTSNPNLYWYRQAAGRGLQLLFYSVGIGQISSEVPQNLSASRPQDRQFILSSKKLLLSDSGFYLCAWTSGSADTQYFGPGTRLTVL.

As regards this clone: The CDR3 end is not reached by the read, which stops 3 residues before it; the germline J gene fills it in. The rearrangement joins TRBV6-2 or TRBV6-3 to TRBJ1-3; D ambiguous. This CDR3 region has 11 residues. The V end lost 5 bases, the J end lost 3 bases, and 2 bases lay between the germline ends. Germline V gives CDR1 MNHEY, CDR2 SVGEGT. The covered CDR3 bases are TGTGCCAGCAGTCATGGAAACACC. Translated, it gives CASSHGNT. The whole CDR3 region reads CASSHGNTIYF.

Concerning this clone itself: The read ends 3 residues early relative to the CDR3; the germline J gene fills the gap. V and J are TRBV30 and TRBJ2-5, with D hard to call. In germline, CDR1 is GTSNPN, CDR2 SVGIG (reference sequence). With 1 base removed from V and 5 bases from J, the gap between germline ends came to 11 bases. The CDR3 totals 13 residues. The CDR3 is CAWSGSMRETQYF. CDR3 DNA (partial): TGTGCCTGGAGTGGGTCCATGAGGGAGACC.

A remark on this clone: Sequencing ends 3 residues short of the CDR3 end; the germline J gene provides the rest. The rearrangement joins TRBV10-3 to TRBJ2-2; 9 positions match TRBD1. Germline values: CDR1 ENHRY, CDR2 SYGVKD. V gave up 10 bases and J gave up 4 bases; unmatched junction bases: 7. There are 14 residues in the CDR3. CDR3 amino acids: CASRDREVTGELFF. The part of the CDR3 DNA that was read is TGTGCCAGCCGGGACAGGGAGGTCACCGGGGAG.

On this clone: With the read ending 3 residues before the CDR3 end, the germline J gene is used to fill in that end. J is TRBJ2-2 and V is TRBV6-4; 7 bases are shared with TRBD1. This CDR3 is 15 amino acids long. The ends lost 6 bases at V and 0 bases at J; junction bases unmatched: 4. Germline-derived CDR1 and CDR2 are MRHNA and SNTAGT. The CDR3 DNA, read in part, is TGTGCCAGCAGACAACAGGGGACGAACACCGGGGAG. It is translated as CASRQQGTNTGE. The whole CDR3 protein is CASRQQGTNTGELFF.

For this clone: Sequencing ends 3 residues short of the CDR3 end; the germline J gene provides the rest. The chain links TRBV27 to TRBJ1-4, with 7 bases fitting TRBD1. This CDR3 contains 14 residues. Germline loops: CDR1 MNHEY, CDR2 SMNVEV (reference sequence). With 6 bases clipped from V and 5 bases from J, the junction kept 6 bases outside the gene matches. The CDR3 DNA, read in part, is TGTGCCAGCAGATACAGGGGCGCAAATGAAAAA. Residues: CASRYRGANEK. The whole CDR3 reads CASRYRGANEKLFF.

Remarks on this clone: The read finishes 3 residues shy of the CDR3 end, and the germline J gene is used to complete it. The chain couples TRBV2 to TRBJ2-2; no clear D. In germline, CDR1 is SNHLY, CDR2 FYNNEI. There are 15 residues in the CDR3. The CDR3 sequence: CASTAVSSYNSPLFF. CDR3 DNA, as far as it was read: TGTGCCAGCACGGCAGTTAGCTCCTATAATTCACCG.

About this clone: The sequenced fragment ends 3 residues before the CDR3 boundary, so the rest is inferred from the germline J gene. The chain recombines TRBV19 with TRBJ2-7, with a tentative D call TRBD2 (7 bases). CDR1 LNHDA and CDR2 SQIVND come from the germline V gene (reference sequence). The CDR3 sequence is 13 residues long. V lost 7 bases and J lost 4, with 14 bases in between. The sequenced part of the CDR3 DNA is TGTGCCAGTAAGACGGAGGGGGGGTACGAG. It codes for CASKTEGGYE. The CDR3 in its entirety is CASKTEGGYEQYF.

Concerning this clone: The read ends 3 residues shy of where the CDR3 ends; the end is completed using the germline J gene. The rearrangement joins TRBV6-1 to TRBJ2-5; 7 nucleotides line up with TRBD1. V shed 0 bases, J shed 2 bases, and the junction held 3 bases outside the gene matches. This CDR3 has 15 amino acids. Germline CDR1 MNHNS, CDR2 SASEGT. The CDR3 spells CASSEALGQQETQYF. The sequenced part of the CDR3 DNA is TGTGCCAGCAGTGAAGCGTTGGGACAGCAAGAGACC.

In the case of this clone: The read terminates 3 residues ahead of where the CDR3 ends, so the germline J gene completes it. V is TRBV11-3 and J is TRBJ2-1, with 10 bases matching TRBD2. Losses at the gene ends were 5 bases for V and 7 bases for J; bases not matched to a gene: 8. This CDR3 has 15 amino acids. Germline V gene data show CDR1 as SGHNT and CDR2 as YENEEA. CDR3 bases read: TGTGCCAGCAGCACAAGCGGGGGGGCCAGGAATGAG. It translates to CASSTSGGARNE. The CDR3 as a whole reads CASSTSGGARNEQFF.

In the case of this clone: The read terminates 3 residues before the CDR3 end, so the remaining end is supplied by the germline J gene. The chain joins TRBV30 to TRBJ2-7; D might be TRBD1 (5 bases). From germline, CDR1 is GTSNPN and CDR2 SVGIG (reference sequence). V was trimmed by 5 bases and J by 3 bases, leaving 8 bases between them. This CDR3 is built from 11 residues. The covered CDR3 bases are TGTGCCTGGGACAGACTCTACGAG. This codes for CAWDRLYE. The whole CDR3 sequence is CAWDRLYEQYF.

Notes on this clone: With the read ending 3 residues before the CDR3 end, the germline J gene is used to fill in that end. The chain links TRBV19 to TRBJ1-1, with TRBD1 identical over 7 bases. Trimming removed 3 bases from V and 6 bases from J; junction bases left unmatched: 10. CDR1 LNHDA and CDR2 SQIVND come from the germline V gene (reference sequence). The CDR3 runs to 15 residues. The CDR3 DNA, read in part, is TGTGCCAGTAGTATGGACAGGCGTGGTATAGCTGAA. Amino acid sequence: CASSMDRRGIAE. The CDR3, in full, reads CASSMDRRGIAEAFF.

Regarding this clone: The read is 3 residues too short to cover the CDR3 end, so that end is filled in from the germline J gene. The gene calls are TRBV30 and TRBJ2-7; the D is unclear. Germline CDR1 is GTSNPN and CDR2 is SVGIG (reference sequence). V was trimmed by 2 bases and J by 3 bases, leaving 14 bases between them. This CDR3 contains 14 residues. Incomplete CDR3 DNA: TGTGCCTGGAGTCGGGTCCCCGACCGCTACGAG. Translation gives CAWSRVPDRYE. The complete CDR3 sequence is CAWSRVPDRYEQYF.

About this clone: The read halts 3 residues ahead of the CDR3 end, with the missing end drawn from the germline J gene. The chain links TRBV6-1 to TRBJ2-3, with 9 bases that match TRBD1. Germline CDR1 reads MNHNS; CDR2 reads SASEGT. The CDR3 has 14 amino acids. The CDR3 region is CASSARTGVETQYF. The part of the CDR3 DNA that was read is TGTGCCAGCAGTGCACGGACAGGGGTCGAGACG.

As to this clone: The CDR3 is cut off 3 residues early in the read; its end comes from the germline J gene. The chain couples TRBV23-1 to TRBJ1-4; 7 nucleotides agree with TRBD1. TRBV23-1 is treated as an ORF (open reading frame) with a function not yet certain. The CDR3 is made up of 15 amino acids. Trimming at V came to 4 bases and at J to 5 bases, leaving 7 bases not matched to a gene. Here the CDR3 reads CASSLSDRENEKLFF. The DNA read from the CDR3 is TGCGCCAGCAGTCTCTCCGACAGGGAGAATGAAAAA.

Comments on this clone: The CDR3 is cut off 3 residues early in the read; its end comes from the germline J gene. V is TRBV20-1 and J is TRBJ1-1, with 7 bases that match TRBD1. Losses at the gene ends were 7 bases for V and 6 bases for J; bases not matched to a gene: 14. This CDR3 has 14 amino acids. The germline V gene encodes CDR1 DFQATT and CDR2 SNEGSKA (reference sequence). CDR3 in amino acids: CSGSRGTAHSEAFF. CDR3 DNA, as far as it was read: TGCAGTGGTAGTCGTGGGACAGCTCACTCTGAA.